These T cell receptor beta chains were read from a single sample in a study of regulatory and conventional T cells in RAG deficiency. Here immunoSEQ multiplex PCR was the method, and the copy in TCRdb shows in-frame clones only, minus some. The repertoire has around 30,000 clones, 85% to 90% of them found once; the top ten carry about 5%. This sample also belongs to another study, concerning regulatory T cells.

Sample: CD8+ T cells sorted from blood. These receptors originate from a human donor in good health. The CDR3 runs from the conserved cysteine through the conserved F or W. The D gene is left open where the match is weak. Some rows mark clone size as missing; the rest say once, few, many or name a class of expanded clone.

CDR3 DNA: TGTGCCAGCAGTGCCGACATGAACACTGAAGCTTTCTTT
CDR3 protein: CASSADMNTEAFF
J gene: TRBJ1-1
clone size: .
V gene: TRBV28
D gene: .

CDR3 DNA: TGTGCCAGCAGCTCCTTTGCCGGCTACACCTTC
CDR3 protein: CASSSFAGYTF
J gene: TRBJ1-2
clone size: .
V gene: TRBV9
D gene: .

CDR3 DNA: TGTGCCAGTAGTTTAAACAGGAACACTGAAGCTTTCTTT
CDR3 protein: CASSLNRNTEAFF
J gene: TRBJ1-1
clone size: .
V gene: TRBV19
D gene: .

CDR3 DNA: TGTGCCAGCAGCGGACAGGGAAAGGGCGAGCAGTACTTC
CDR3 protein: CASSGQGKGEQYF
J gene: TRBJ2-7
clone size: .
V gene: TRBV9
D gene: TRBD1

CDR3 DNA: TGTGCCAGCAGCTTAGGGGAAGGTCGCTACACCTTC
CDR3 protein: CASSLGEGRYTF
J gene: TRBJ1-2
clone size: .
V gene: TRBV13
D gene: .

CDR3 DNA: TGTGCCAGCAGCCAAGGGGTAGCGGGAGGGTACGAGCAGTACTTC
CDR3 protein: CASSQGVAGGYEQYF
J gene: TRBJ2-7
clone size: .
V gene: TRBV4-2
D gene: TRBD2

CDR3 DNA: TGTGCCTGGAAGAAGAACACTGAAGCTTTCTTT
CDR3 protein: CAWKKNTEAFF
J gene: TRBJ1-1
clone size: .
V gene: TRBV30
D gene: .

CDR3 DNA: TGCGCCAGCAGTGTCCCGGACGTCCGGGAGCAAGAGACCCAGTACTTC
CDR3 protein: CASSVPDVREQETQYF
J gene: TRBJ2-5
clone size: .
V gene: TRBV10-2
D gene: .

CDR3 DNA: TGTGCCAGCAGCCAAGATAAAAAGGGTTCCTACGAGCAGTACTTC
CDR3 protein: CASSQDKKGSYEQYF
J gene: TRBJ2-7
clone size: .
V gene: TRBV4-2
D gene: .

CDR3 DNA: TGTGCCAGTAGTATTTCGACAGGGGTCAATCAGCCCCAGCATTTT
CDR3 protein: CASSISTGVNQPQHF
J gene: TRBJ1-5
clone size: .
V gene: TRBV19
D gene: TRBD1

CDR3 DNA: TGTGCCAGCAGCTTGGGGACAGGGGCGAGTTCACCCCTCCACTTT
CDR3 protein: CASSLGTGASSPLHF
J gene: TRBJ1-6
clone size: .
V gene: TRBV5-4
D gene: TRBD1

CDR3 DNA: TGTGCCAGCAGTTTAGTCTGGGGGACCTTTGGGGGGGCCAATGAGCAGTTCTTC
CDR3 protein: CASSLVWGTFGGANEQFF
J gene: TRBJ2-1
clone size: .
V gene: TRBV27
D gene: .

CDR3 DNA: TGTGCCAGTAGTATCTCAGGGGTCTGGGGAAACACCATATATTTT
CDR3 protein: CASSISGVWGNTIYF
J gene: TRBJ1-3
clone size: .
V gene: TRBV19
D gene: .

CDR3 DNA: TGTGCCAGCAGTTACTCAAGGGGCGGCAATCAGCCCCAGCATTTT
CDR3 protein: CASSYSRGGNQPQHF
J gene: TRBJ1-5
clone size: .
V gene: TRBV6-6
D gene: .

CDR3 DNA: TGCGCCAGCAGCCGAGAGGGGAGGGGCTACACCTTC
CDR3 protein: CASSREGRGYTF
J gene: TRBJ1-2
clone size: .
V gene: TRBV5-1
D gene: .

CDR3 DNA: TGTGCCAGCAGCTTGGCGGGGACTGTCTACGAGCAGTACTTC
CDR3 protein: CASSLAGTVYEQYF
J gene: TRBJ2-7
clone size: .
V gene: TRBV7-8
D gene: .

CDR3 DNA: TGTGCCAGCAGTTACTCGACAGAAACCTATGGCTACACCTTC
CDR3 protein: CASSYSTETYGYTF
J gene: TRBJ1-2
clone size: .
V gene: TRBV6-5
D gene: .

CDR3 DNA: TGCAGCGTTACACCGGACGAGGTGGGCTACACCTTC
CDR3 protein: CSVTPDEVGYTF
J gene: TRBJ1-2
clone size: .
V gene: TRBV29-1
D gene: .

CDR3 DNA: TGCAGCGTTGAGGGCTCGGAGGATGGGGCGATCTACGAGCAGTACTTC
CDR3 protein: CSVEGSEDGAIYEQYF
J gene: TRBJ2-7
clone size: .
V gene: TRBV29-1
D gene: .

CDR3 DNA: TGTGCCAGCACCTCGGGACAGGCTAAGATGTCCGAGCAGTACTTC
CDR3 protein: CASTSGQAKMSEQYF
J gene: TRBJ2-7
clone size: .
V gene: TRBV6-1
D gene: TRBD1

CDR3 DNA: TGTGCCAGCAGCTCCGCGAAGCGGGGGGGCCAGTACGAGCAGTACTTC
CDR3 protein: CASSSAKRGGQYEQYF
J gene: TRBJ2-7
clone size: medium-sized
V gene: TRBV7-9
D gene: TRBD2

CDR3 DNA: TGTGCCAGCACCGAAGGTCCAGAAGGGTCCTACGAGCAGTACTTC
CDR3 protein: CASTEGPEGSYEQYF
J gene: TRBJ2-7
clone size: .
V gene: TRBV2
D gene: .

CDR3 DNA: TGTGCCACCGGACTAGCGGGAGGATTAGAGCAGTACTTC
CDR3 protein: CATGLAGGLEQYF
J gene: TRBJ2-7
clone size: .
V gene: TRBV11-2
D gene: TRBD2

CDR3 DNA: TGTGCCAGCAGGGCCGGGACTGGGGAGTTCTTC
CDR3 protein: CASRAGTGEFF
J gene: TRBJ2-1
clone size: .
V gene: TRBV6-5
D gene: .

CDR3 DNA: TGTGCCAGGGGCAGGGGACGCGCCGGTGGCTACACCTTC
CDR3 protein: CARGRGRAGGYTF
J gene: TRBJ1-2
clone size: .
V gene: TRBV27
D gene: .

CDR3 DNA: TGTGCCAGCAGCTCGACGGGTAATGAGCAGTTCTTC
CDR3 protein: CASSSTGNEQFF
J gene: TRBJ2-1
clone size: .
V gene: TRBV4-2
D gene: .

CDR3 DNA: TGTGCCAGCAGTTCGGAGACTAGCGGTGGTAATAATGAGCAGTTCTTC
CDR3 protein: CASSSETSGGNNEQFF
J gene: TRBJ2-1
clone size: .
V gene: TRBV28
D gene: TRBD2

CDR3 DNA: TGTGCCAGCAGCGCAGGGCACGAGCAGTACTTC
CDR3 protein: CASSAGHEQYF
J gene: TRBJ2-7
clone size: .
V gene: TRBV9
D gene: .

CDR3 DNA: TGTGCCAGCGGGGTGACAGGCCTTTACACCGGGGAGCTGTTTTTT
CDR3 protein: CASGVTGLYTGELFF
J gene: TRBJ2-2
clone size: .
V gene: TRBV27
D gene: .

CDR3 DNA: TGTGCCAGCAGCTTAGGGGGTAGCGGGGGCCCCCTGGGCGGGGAGCTGTTTTTT
CDR3 protein: CASSLGGSGGPLGGELFF
J gene: TRBJ2-2
clone size: .
V gene: TRBV7-8
D gene: TRBD2

CDR3 DNA: TGTGCCAGCCGGGGACTGCTCTACGAGCAGTACTTC
CDR3 protein: CASRGLLYEQYF
J gene: TRBJ2-7
clone size: once
V gene: TRBV6-6
D gene: .

CDR3 DNA: TGTGCCAGCAGCATAAACAGGGCACTTACCTCCACAGATACGCAGTATTTT
CDR3 protein: CASSINRALTSTDTQYF
J gene: TRBJ2-3
clone size: .
V gene: TRBV7-9
D gene: .

CDR3 DNA: TGTGCCAGCAGTCCGGGGGGATCCTATAATTCACCCCTCCACTTT
CDR3 protein: CASSPGGSYNSPLHF
J gene: TRBJ1-6
clone size: .
V gene: TRBV27
D gene: .

CDR3 DNA: TGTGCCAGCAGCCAGGGAGGGAAGGCAGATACGCAGTATTTT
CDR3 protein: CASSQGGKADTQYF
J gene: TRBJ2-3
clone size: once
V gene: TRBV7-3
D gene: TRBD2

CDR3 DNA: TGTGCCAGCAGTGTTCCAGGGTCAAATGGCTACACCTTC
CDR3 protein: CASSVPGSNGYTF
J gene: TRBJ1-2
clone size: .
V gene: TRBV6-5
D gene: .

CDR3 DNA: TGTGCCAGCAGCTTATTTAGGGTCGAATACGAGCAGTACTTC
CDR3 protein: CASSLFRVEYEQYF
J gene: TRBJ2-7
clone size: .
V gene: TRBV7-2
D gene: .

CDR3 DNA: TGTGCCAGCAGTGACGTTAGGACAGGGGTCAAGGAGCAGTTCTTC
CDR3 protein: CASSDVRTGVKEQFF
J gene: TRBJ2-1
clone size: .
V gene: TRBV28
D gene: TRBD1

CDR3 DNA: TGCAGCCCCTGGGGGGAACGCCTAAACTACGAGCAGTACTTC
CDR3 protein: CSPWGERLNYEQYF
J gene: TRBJ2-7
clone size: .
V gene: TRBV29-1
D gene: .

CDR3 DNA: TGTGCCAGTACCCCTAGCGGGAGTGACGGGGAGCTGTTTTTT
CDR3 protein: CASTPSGSDGELFF
J gene: TRBJ2-2
clone size: .
V gene: TRBV19
D gene: TRBD2

CDR3 DNA: TGTGCCAGCAGCTCCCGACAGGGAAATCAGCCCCAGCATTTT
CDR3 protein: CASSSRQGNQPQHF
J gene: TRBJ1-5
clone size: .
V gene: TRBV5-6
D gene: TRBD1

CDR3 DNA: TGTGCCAGCAGCAGGGCCCCCTACGAGCAGTACTTC
CDR3 protein: CASSRAPYEQYF
J gene: TRBJ2-7
clone size: .
V gene: TRBV28
D gene: .

CDR3 DNA: TGTGCCAGCAGCTTTAGGGGCACGGGCACTGAAGCTTTCTTT
CDR3 protein: CASSFRGTGTEAFF
J gene: TRBJ1-1
clone size: .
V gene: TRBV5-1
D gene: .

CDR3 DNA: TGTGCCAGCAGCTTGGCTGGGGCCAACGTCCTGACTTTC
CDR3 protein: CASSLAGANVLTF
J gene: TRBJ2-6
clone size: .
V gene: TRBV5-6
D gene: .

CDR3 DNA: TGTGCCAGCGTGTCGGGGGCTCGAGAGCAGTACTTC
CDR3 protein: CASVSGAREQYF
J gene: TRBJ2-7
clone size: .
V gene: TRBV27
D gene: .

CDR3 DNA: TGTGCCAGCAGTTACTCTGCTAGCGGGAGCTACGAGCAGTACTTC
CDR3 protein: CASSYSASGSYEQYF
J gene: TRBJ2-7
clone size: few
V gene: TRBV6-5
D gene: TRBD2

CDR3 DNA: TGTGCCAGCAGCACACGGACTAGCGGGAGATCCTACGAGCAGTACTTC
CDR3 protein: CASSTRTSGRSYEQYF
J gene: TRBJ2-7
clone size: once
V gene: TRBV13
D gene: TRBD2

CDR3 DNA: TGTGCCAGCATTAGCGGGGGGGACAATGAGCAGTTCTTC
CDR3 protein: CASISGGDNEQFF
J gene: TRBJ2-1
clone size: .
V gene: TRBV11-2
D gene: TRBD2

CDR3 DNA: TGTGCCAGCTCACCGGAGGACTATAACTATGGCTACACCTTC
CDR3 protein: CASSPEDYNYGYTF
J gene: TRBJ1-2
clone size: .
V gene: TRBV18
D gene: .

CDR3 DNA: TGTGCCAGCAGCTCGGTGAACACTGAAGCTTTCTTT
CDR3 protein: CASSSVNTEAFF
J gene: TRBJ1-1
clone size: .
V gene: TRBV5-5
D gene: .

CDR3 DNA: TGTGCCAGCAGCGTGAGGGGGGGAGCCCACGAGCAGTACTTC
CDR3 protein: CASSVRGGAHEQYF
J gene: TRBJ2-7
clone size: .
V gene: TRBV7-9
D gene: .